One T cell receptor beta chain is described in this entry. Its antigen is not identified. The data belong to a study of graft-versus-host responses after intestinal transplantation. Study summary: Multivisceral, liver-intestinal, or isolated intestinal grafts were transplanted into recipients. The whole recipient group had anti-thymocyte globulin induction followed by tacrolimus and steroids for roughly 3 years. Study-wide results and limits: Ileal or blood samples showed some GvH clones first, and such clones were also found in recipient marrow.

The CDR3 sequence is 17 residues long. CDR1 and CDR2 from the germline V gene are MGHRA and YSYEKL. The J segment lost 3 bases and the V segment lost 0 bases, leaving 8 bases of the junction unmatched. Clones were sequenced by immunoSEQ multiplex PCR, and TCRdb holds only the in-frame ones, with some missing. The profile shows roughly 120,000 clones, 85% to 95% of them singletons. The sequence was collected from a human donor who received an intestinal transplant. This chain uses TRBV4-1 with TRBJ2-1; 7 nucleotides agree with TRBD1. The material was unstimulated CD8+ T cells sorted from spleen or lymph node cells, obtained before intestinal transplant. The CDR3 bases are TGCGCCAGCAGCCAAGAACTTGGACAGGTTATCTACAATGAGCAGTTCTTC. Its translation: CASSQELGQVIYNEQFF.